This T cell receptor beta chain was retrieved from a study of T cells after yellow fever vaccination. Regarding the study as a whole: A limited proportion of clonotypes was detected within both the CD4 and CD8 compartments.

A single record per CDR3 protein comes from TCRdb applying MiXCR to the 5' RACE reads. The sample contains under 600,000 distinct CDR3 sequences, about 14% of which appear only once. The CDR3 loop spans 16 amino acids. After removal of 1 base from V and 4 bases from J, the junction contained 6 bases not matched to a gene. Germline V gene lookup returns CDR1 SGHVS and CDR2 FQNEAQ. Note on this clonotype: Its matching antigen is unknown.

The chain uses TRBV7-8 and TRBJ2-3; 9 nucleotides align to TRBD2. Sample: PBMCs, taken on the day of the yellow fever booster vaccination. This sequence was found in a man aged 25 to 40 who received the YFV17D yellow fever vaccine. Here the CDR3 reads CASSLEGGRAADTQYF. CDR3 DNA: TGTGCCAGCAGCTTAGAGGGCGGGAGGGCCGCAGATACGCAGTATTTT. Together with reference TRBV7-8 and TRBJ2-3, the CDR3 gives the full variable domain: GAGVSQSPRYKVAKRGQDVALRCDPISGHVSLFWYQQALGQGPEFLTYFQNEAQLDKSGLPSDRFFAERPEGSVSTLKIQRTQQEDSAVYLCASSLEGGRAADTQYFGPGTRLTVL.